The source of this T cell receptor (beta chain) is a study of blood T cell repertoires in COVID-19. Sequenced by immunoSEQ multiplex PCR; TCRdb stores in-frame clones only, minus some. The top ten hold roughly 1.9% of the sample, which has about 300,000 clones, roughly 91% seen once. This clone has just one count. Trimming took off 7 bases at V and 7 bases at J, with 19 bases between the two ends. Germline CDR1 is LGHDT and CDR2 is YNNKEL (reference sequence). This CDR3 is built from 14 residues. The TCR comes from a woman in her thirties with COVID-19, enrolled during active disease. The V and J genes are TRBV3-1 (or the pseudogene TRBV3-2) and TRBJ1-2, with D perhaps TRBD1 (6 bases). Sequencing was carried out using peripheral blood. The CDR3 coding sequence is TGTGCCAGCAAACAGTACAGGGCGATTTCTGGCTACACCTTC. It codes for CASKQYRAISGYTF.